The present TCR beta chain was sequenced within a study of cytomegalovirus exposure and HLA in healthy donors. Study outcomes and limitations: In an earlier analysis, productive rearrangement rates for most beta V segments clustered near 87% or 30%.

A multiplex PCR was run with 60 Vbeta primers and 13 Jbeta primers. Libraries were prepared by immunoSEQ multiplex PCR; TCRdb keeps only in-frame clonotypes and omits some of them. The profile shows 120,000 to 150,000 clones, 76% of them singletons. This clone was picked up a small number of times. Its target is not known. The CDR3 length is 14 residues. Between the trimmed V and J ends, which lost 5 bases and 2 bases, there was a span of 12 bases. Germline assignment: CDR1 MNHEY and CDR2 SVGAGI. This TCR came from a woman aged 35 to 49 in good health and CMV-seronegative. The sample consisted of PBMCs. The V call is TRBV6-5, the J call TRBJ1-1; D gene unclear. Here the CDR3 DNA reads TGTGCCAGCAGTCGTGGACGGGGAAACACTGAAGCTTTCTTT. Translated, it gives CASSRGRGNTEAFF.